The 11 T cell receptor beta chains below were found in one sample sequenced in a study of T cell responses to AZD1222 COVID-19 vaccine (dated by TCRdb to the early 2020s). Libraries were built with the immunoSEQ multiplex PCR assay. As stored in TCRdb, this immuneACCESS dataset retains in-frame rearrangements with V and J assigned. A fraction of the clones does not appear; measured against another copy, unresolved V genes explain less than half of the discrepancy, and the remainder lacks a known reason. The sample table contains about 110,000 clones; only one count was recorded for about 91% of them. Of the sample, roughly two fifths falls within the top ten clones. Reading the label with the study, this specimen's time point is: about 28 days (+/-7) after the second vaccine dose. The sample here was peripheral blood, taken 28 days after the second AZD1222 dose. The origin of the receptors is an adult who received the AZD1222 COVID-19 vaccine.

This chain joins TRBV7-2 and TRBJ2-1; D gene ambiguous. The CDR3 contains 13 residues. Germline CDR1 is SGHTA and CDR2 is FQGNSA. Trimming left V 5 bases short and J 9 bases short, with 14 bases between. The CDR3 DNA sequence: TGTGCCAGCAGCCCCCGGGTGTTTGCTGAGCAGTTCTTC. It codes for CASSPRVFAEQFF.

The chain employs TRBV28 and TRBJ2-1, with D possibly called TRBD1 or TRBD2 (5 bases each). This CDR3 is 15 amino acids long. Germline V CDR1 and CDR2: MDHEN, SYDVKM. V lost 6 bases and J lost 3, with 15 bases in between. The CDR3 nucleotides are TGTGCCAGCAGCATACTAGGGACCTTCTACAATGAGCAGTTCTTC. It is translated as CASSILGTFYNEQFF.

V and J are TRBV7-2 and TRBJ2-1; possible D gene TRBD1, 6 bases. Germline CDR1 SGHTA, CDR2 FQGNSA. The V gene lost 5 bases and the J gene lost 4 bases, with 15 bases spanning the gap. This CDR3 region has 15 residues. The CDR3 protein is CASSDAGAGYNEQFF. DNA for the CDR3: TGTGCCAGCAGCGACGCAGGGGCTGGGTACAATGAGCAGTTCTTC. Using reference TRBV7-2 and TRBJ2-1 for the parts outside the CDR3, the full variable domain is GAGVSQSPSNKVTEKGKDVELRCDPISGHTALYWYRQSLGQGLEFLIYFQGNSAPDKSGLPSDRFSAERTGGSVSTLTIQRTQQEDSAVYLCASSDAGAGYNEQFFGPGTRLTVL.

This rearrangement joins TRBV6-4 to TRBJ1-6, with D tentatively TRBD1 (6 bases). Trimming pared 3 bases from V and 10 bases from J, leaving 16 bases between. Germline V gene sequence: CDR1 MRHNA, CDR2 SNTAGT. The CDR3 has 15 residues. The CDR3: CASSEQGAGQSPLHF. The CDR3 nucleotides are TGTGCCAGCAGTGAACAGGGAGCAGGTCAATCACCCCTCCACTTT.

This clone was observed a single time. The chain links TRBV6-2 or TRBV6-3 to TRBJ1-1; 10 bases fit TRBD1. CDR1 and CDR2 from the germline V gene are MNHEY and SVGEGT. J lost 4 bases, V lost 5 bases, and 13 bases had no gene match. CDR3 length: 17 residues. Here the CDR3 DNA reads TGTGCCAGCAGTAACAGTCCCGGGACAGGGGTAGCCACTGAAGCTTTCTTT. It specifies CASSNSPGTGVATEAFF.

The chain has TRBV7-9 and TRBJ2-2, with 9 nucleotides matching TRBD1. J lost 4 bases, V lost 5 bases, and 14 bases had no gene match. The CDR3 is 18 amino acids. The germline gives CDR1 SEHNR, CDR2 FQNEAQ (reference sequence). CDR3 sequence reads: CASSDPRETGGATGELFF. CDR3 DNA sequence: TGTGCCAGCAGCGACCCTAGAGAGACAGGGGGGGCCACCGGGGAGCTGTTTTTT.

To note about this clone: A junction boundary mismatches the germline segment, possibly from a read error. The gene calls are TRBV3-1 (or the pseudogene TRBV3-2) and TRBJ1-2; D gene ambiguous. The CDR3 covers 13 residues. Looked up from germline, CDR1 is LGHDT and CDR2 is YNNKEL (reference sequence). Written as DNA, the CDR3 is TGTGCCAGCAGCCAACTATCTGAGACATCGGTCTTCTTC. It yields the protein CASSQLSETSVFF.

The rearrangement joins TRBV5-6 to TRBJ1-1; D is perhaps TRBD1 (5 bases). The CDR3 totals 16 residues. Germline V gene lookup returns CDR1 SGHDT and CDR2 YYEEEE. The V end was cut by 0 bases, the J end by 0 bases, with 12 bases between. The CDR3 bases are TGTGCCAGCAGCTTGGAGAGGGACCTTATGAACACTGAAGCTTTCTTT. This codes for CASSLERDLMNTEAFF.

This chain uses TRBV27 with TRBJ2-7; 9 nucleotides align to TRBD2. Looked up from germline, CDR1 is MNHEY and CDR2 is SMNVEV (reference sequence). The V gene end was trimmed by 4 bases and the J gene end by 7 bases; junction bases not matched to a gene: 11. This CDR3 is 15 amino acids long. CDR3 DNA sequence: TGTGCCAGCAGTTGGGAAGCGGGAGGCCCACTGGAGCAGTACTTC. Its protein is CASSWEAGGPLEQYF.

This clone was seen a single time. This chain uses TRBV6-2 or TRBV6-3 with TRBJ2-5; tentative D call: TRBD2 (6 bases). Trimming removed 6 bases at V and 7 bases at J, with 9 bases between. This CDR3 has 11 residues. Germline V gene data show CDR1 as MNHEY and CDR2 as SVGEGT. The CDR3 DNA reads TGTGCCAGCAGCCACGGGGGGACCCAGTACTTC. Encoded protein: CASSHGGTQYF.

This chain uses TRBV4-1 with TRBJ2-3, with D possibly TRBD1 on 5 matching bases. CDR1 and CDR2 from the germline V gene are MGHRA and YSYEKL. This CDR3 region has 15 residues. The V end lost 0 bases, the J end lost 5 bases, and 12 bases lay between the germline ends. The CDR3 spells CASSQEARVVDTQYF. The CDR3 DNA follows: TGCGCCAGCAGCCAAGAAGCCAGGGTAGTAGATACGCAGTATTTT.